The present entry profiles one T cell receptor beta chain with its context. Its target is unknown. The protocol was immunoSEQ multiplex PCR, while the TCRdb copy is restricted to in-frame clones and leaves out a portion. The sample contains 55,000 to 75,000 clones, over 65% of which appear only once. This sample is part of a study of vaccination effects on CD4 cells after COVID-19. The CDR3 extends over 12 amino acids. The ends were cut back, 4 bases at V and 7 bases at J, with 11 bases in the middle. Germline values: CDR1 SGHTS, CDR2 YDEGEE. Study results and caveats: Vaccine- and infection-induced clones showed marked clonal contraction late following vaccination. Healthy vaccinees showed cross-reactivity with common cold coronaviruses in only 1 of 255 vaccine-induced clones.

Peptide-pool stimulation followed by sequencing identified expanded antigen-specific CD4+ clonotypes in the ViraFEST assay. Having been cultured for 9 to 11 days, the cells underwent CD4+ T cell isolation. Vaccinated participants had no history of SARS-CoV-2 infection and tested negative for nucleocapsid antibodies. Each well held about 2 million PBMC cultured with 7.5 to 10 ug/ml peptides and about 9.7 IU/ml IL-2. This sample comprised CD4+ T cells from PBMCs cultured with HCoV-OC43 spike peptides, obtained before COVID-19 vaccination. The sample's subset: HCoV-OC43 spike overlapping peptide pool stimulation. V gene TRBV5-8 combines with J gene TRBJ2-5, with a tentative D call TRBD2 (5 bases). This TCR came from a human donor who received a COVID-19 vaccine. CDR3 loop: CASSLHEGTQYF. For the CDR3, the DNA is TGTGCCAGCAGCCTGCACGAGGGGACCCAGTACTTC.